This T cell receptor (beta chain) was captured in a study of cytomegalovirus exposure and HLA in healthy donors (dated by TCRdb to 2016 to 2017). For context, the study as a whole: According to an earlier analysis of several hundred of the donors, 150 million to 200 million T cells yielded roughly 110 million unique TCR beta sequences and approximately 300 Gb of sequence data. Every discovery cohort repertoire had been produced on one sequencing platform. Around 320 gigabases of sequencing data and tens of millions of unique TCR sequences were included in an early release covering 550 to 800 HLA-typed donors. The T cell repertoires of several hundred subjects were profiled by immunosequencing and related to cytomegalovirus serostatus. Rather than using new phenotypic data, the later analysis identified candidate immune exposures from TCR beta sequences and from how often those sequences occurred across donors. To predict cytomegalovirus infection status, the study brought together high-throughput TCR immunosequencing, statistical association of individual TCRs with disease status, and machine learning. Roughly five DR-DQ haplotypes were handled as single units for association and clustering because linkage in the cohort was strong. In a later analysis, previously published TCR beta repertoires from 550 to 750 donors were re-analyzed and high-resolution HLA genotyping was added so that TCR occurrence patterns could be studied. A later genetic analysis used genome-wide SNP genotypes for about 65% of the roughly 700 donors, treating that subset as a discovery cohort. The number of donors typed differed by locus, with about 629-630 for A, B, C, DRB1 and DQB1, roughly 520 for DQA1, over 600 for DPA1, and approximately 470 for DPB1. The study was designed to test whether signatures of past pathogen exposure could be identified by cataloging public T cell receptors. Donor age, sex, ethnicity and CMV serostatus were collected together with the repertoire data. Across approximately 420 genotyped donors of the cohort, an average of about 250,000 unique TCR beta nucleotide sequences per donor were sequenced, and roughly 20% of those sequences were non-productive. The genetic ancestry cluster associated with self-reported Caucasian donors included 81% of the 300 to 450 genotyped donors. Class I and class II HLA loci were covered by the typing at four-digit resolution. A separate validation cohort of roughly 130 different subjects was used in addition to the roughly 670-subject first cohort. An earlier analysis of 587 of the donors used high-throughput TCR beta sequencing to judge whether each TCR beta V gene segment behaved as functional or pseudogenic.

In total, approximately 610 healthy bone marrow donors made up the cohort. At the time of sampling, all cohort members were nominally healthy, though unrecorded immune exposures were likely present. The donor tested CMV seronegative, placing the donor among the 352 seronegative members of the cohort. Every donor gave a peripheral blood sample, and the peripheral blood mononuclear cells from that sample were used for TCR beta sequencing. The Qiagen DNeasy Blood Extraction Kit was used to extract genomic DNA from the blood cell samples. The library relied on the immunoSEQ multiplex PCR assay. For the multiplex PCR, a mixture combining 60 forward primers for TCR Vbeta segments and 13 reverse primers for TCR Jbeta segments was used. A multiplex PCR assay on genomic DNA amplified the CDR3 region of rearranged TCR beta genes. On the Illumina HiSeq System, the amplified TCR beta libraries were sequenced as 87-base-pair reads. Processing in the source paper ran as follows. In a later analysis, tens of millions of unique TCR beta chains were counted across the roughly 610 repertoires, and about 9.9 million of these chains were shared by at least two donors. Raw reads were error-corrected and collapsed into unique sequences by a nearest-neighbor algorithm in which closely related sequences were merged to remove PCR and sequencing errors. CDR3 sequences were aligned to IMGT reference sequences to assign V, D and J gene segments. Each retained sequence needed at least a six-nucleotide match to both a V gene segment and a J gene segment. A rearrangement was called productive if the CDR3 had no stop codons and remained in frame with V and J, and every other rearrangement was called non-productive. CDR3 was defined by IMGT convention, running from the second conserved V-encoded cysteine to the conserved J-encoded phenylalanine. The earlier analysis of about 500 of the donors excluded sequences that lacked an unambiguous match to a single V gene segment. An earlier analysis of a few hundred of the donors called V segments functional above 56.7% productive rearrangements and segregating when the between-donor standard deviation exceeded 5%. A statistical classification framework was built for diagnosing cytomegalovirus status from the catalog of TCR beta chain sequences. V and J gene assignment, in a later analysis, came from comparing TCR nucleotide sequences with IMGT/GENE-DB human TR gene sequences. The TCRdist pipeline was used in a later analysis to assign CDR3 sequences and most-parsimonious VDJ recombination scenarios. In a later analysis, each TCR beta chain was defined by its CDR3 amino acid sequence together with its V-gene family, and reads without a unique V-gene family were excluded. As a way to deal with suspected cross-contamination and a sequencing artifact, a later analysis dropped roughly 600 nucleotide sequences that were highly shared and had low generation probability. A later analysis calculated a clonal expansion index for each public chain from normalized within-repertoire ranks of inferred template counts. Generation probabilities in a later analysis came from a VDJ recombination model fitted to out-of-frame rearrangements, and those results were checked against IGoR. A later analysis scored TCR-TCR, TCR-HLA and TCR-CMV co-occurrence with hypergeometric tests, applying a repertoire-size bias correction to TCR pairs. False discovery rates were estimated in a later analysis by permuting HLA or CMV assignments 20 times. In a later analysis, co-occurring TCRs were grouped with DBSCAN, and TCRdist sequence similarity was added when clustering was performed within HLA-allele-positive subsets. Repertoires with fewer than 30,000 or more than 120,000 public chains were left out of co-occurrence clustering, as were a handful of repertoires with anomalous nucleotide sharing. Held by TCRdb, this immuneACCESS table contains in-frame sequences only and omits some clones. Under half of the omission traces to an unresolved V gene where checked; the cause of the rest is unknown. V, J and clone size are taken as reported in that table, and D and trimming were inferred from the DNA itself. The sample's own table lists 130,000 or so clones. 2.2% of the sample belongs to the ten largest clones.

From the cysteine up to the phenylalanine, the CDR3 has a length of 13 residues. The sequence is cut down to CDR3 DNA, 39 bases in frame from base 1. V is pared back by 1 base and J by 3 bases, with 6 bases lying between the germline termini. In the germline V gene, CDR1 corresponds to SGHTA and CDR2 to FQGNSA. The study at large found these results: Compared with the 666-donor mean, donors in an Asian-associated ancestry cluster had fewer N-insertions in productive TCRs, according to a later genetic analysis. In a later analysis, HLA-associated TCR beta chains showed more clonal expansion and lower generation probabilities than non-associated chains that were equally common. This cohort had only TCR beta chains sequenced, and the lack of alpha or paired-chain data limited which features could be detected. In a later genetic analysis, a missense DCLRE1C variant was associated with V-gene and J-gene trimming of TCR beta chains, and the association was replicated in an independent cohort. CMV serostatus was the only immune exposure information available for the cohort. HLA typing was unavailable for some donors at each locus, so association tests used only the typed subset. In both the original and validation cohorts, the classifier was reported to diagnose cytomegalovirus status with high specificity and sensitivity. Linkage disequilibrium might explain the correlated functional status among segregating V segments, but an unknown experimental factor could not be excluded. In a later analysis, most CMV-associated TCR beta chains were found to appear HLA-restricted, with HLA associations seemingly driven largely by CMV exposure. A later analysis found that TCR association rates varied across HLA loci, with DRB1 alleles showing the most associated TCRs and HLA-C alleles the fewest. Broadly in line with IMGT annotations, most TCR beta V segments showed up in productive rearrangements about 87% or about 30% of the time in an earlier analysis of 450 to 600 of the donors. Most TCR sequences were observed very rarely across donors, whereas some public TCRs were present in many individuals. Assigning TCR associations to individual alleles was difficult when HLA alleles, especially DR and DQ, strongly co-occurred. At a false discovery rate of 0.05, a later analysis linked 16,951 TCR beta sequences to specific HLA alleles. Three of the identified cytomegalovirus-associated TCR beta chains were confirmed in vitro to be specific for cytomegalovirus antigens. In a later analysis, several top co-occurrence clusters were reported to appear linked to parvovirus B19, influenza, CMV and Epstein-Barr virus. A further reported finding was that TCR beta sequences accurately predicted the HLA-A and HLA-B alleles for most subjects in the first cohort. Sequencing depth was assumed to be roughly uniform across donors in the presence/absence analyses, though that assumption may not hold. A total of 150 to 200 TCR beta chains were listed by the study as associated with cytomegalovirus. The 87-base-pair reads could not distinguish some IMGT-functional V segments, including TRBV6-2 and TRBV6-3, so those segments were excluded. Because counts were too low, about 18 rarely observed V segments, including chromosome 9 orphons, were excluded from the earlier analysis of several hundred of the donors. A cluster of highly shared sequence variants was judged likely to be a technical artifact of the sequencing pipeline. According to the authors, the approach could potentially be generalized to other disease states and immunological phenotypes.

As regards this clone: Which antigen it targets is not known. The same CDR3 also results from other DNA sequences found in this sample.

The chain uses TRBV7-2 and TRBJ1-2, with TRBD1 as a weak D call on 5 bases. Sequenced input: PBMCs. The TCR sequence derives from a woman younger than 35 in good health and CMV-seronegative. The sequenced DNA: TGTGCCAGCAGCTTAGGACAGTACTATGGCTACACCTTC. It translates as CASSLGQYYGYTF.